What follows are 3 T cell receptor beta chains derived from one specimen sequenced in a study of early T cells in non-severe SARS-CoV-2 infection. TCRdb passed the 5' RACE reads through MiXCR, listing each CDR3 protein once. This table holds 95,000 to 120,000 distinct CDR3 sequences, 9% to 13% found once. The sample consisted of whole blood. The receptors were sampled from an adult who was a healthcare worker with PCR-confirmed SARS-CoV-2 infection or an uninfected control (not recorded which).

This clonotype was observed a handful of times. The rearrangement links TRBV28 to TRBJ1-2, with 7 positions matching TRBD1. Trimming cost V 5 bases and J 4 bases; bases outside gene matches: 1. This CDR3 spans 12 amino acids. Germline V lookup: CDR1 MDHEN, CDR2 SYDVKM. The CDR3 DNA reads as TGTGCCAGCAGTCGACAGGGCTATGGCTACACCTTC. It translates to CASSRQGYGYTF.

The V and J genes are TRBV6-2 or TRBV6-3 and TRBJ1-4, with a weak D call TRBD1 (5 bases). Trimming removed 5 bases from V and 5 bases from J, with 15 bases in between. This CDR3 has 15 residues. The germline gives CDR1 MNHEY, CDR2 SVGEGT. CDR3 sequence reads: CASSPSAGGNEKLFF. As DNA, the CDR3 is TGTGCCAGCAGTCCGTCGGCGGGGGGGAATGAAAAACTGTTTTTT.

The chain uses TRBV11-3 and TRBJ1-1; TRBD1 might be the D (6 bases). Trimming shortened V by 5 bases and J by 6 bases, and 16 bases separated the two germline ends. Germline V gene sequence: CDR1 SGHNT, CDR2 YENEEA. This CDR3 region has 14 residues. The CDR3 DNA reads TGTGCCAGCAGCCCCAGGGGAGATGGGGCTGAAGCTTTCTTT. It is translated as CASSPRGDGAEAFF. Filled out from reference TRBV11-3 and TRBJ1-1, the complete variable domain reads EAGVVQSPRYKIIEKKQPVAFWCNPISGHNTLYWYLQNLGQGPELLIRYENEEAVDDSQLPKDRFSAERLKGVDSTLKIQPAELGDSAVYLCASSPRGDGAEAFFGQGTRLTVV.